This TCR beta chain comes out of a study of shared clonotypes between healthy human individuals. The study, taken as a whole, reports: Against clonotypes common to all four donors, non-shared ones had lower generation probabilities. Generally, estimated richness proved larger in naive subsets than it did in memory subsets. Shared clonotypes: roughly 4.5% naive CD4, around 3.5% naive CD8, 2.3% memory CD4, 0.4% to 0.5% memory CD8. The represented genetic and exposure-history diversity was limited by the small number of donors.

With respect to this clone: Its specificity is unknown.

The naive CD8 population came from CD45RO-negative cells selected for CCR7, without terminally differentiated effector memory CD45RA+ cells. Repertoires were generated with immunoSEQ multiplex PCR, while TCRdb's copy carries only in-frame clones and drops some. The sample shows roughly 2.1 million clones, just over 90% of them seen only once. The length of the CDR3 is 18 residues. V lost 5 bases, J lost 0 bases, and 8 bases stayed unmatched. Looked up from germline, CDR1 is SEHNR and CDR2 is FQNEAQ (reference sequence). Sample: naive CD8+ T cells from PBMCs. The chain recombines TRBV7-9 with TRBJ2-1, with 12 positions matching TRBD2. The receptor was derived from a man aged 18-30 years in good health. Some clones in this sample may be carry-over from other donors' samples. CDR3 region: CASSLEGLAGSSYNEQFF. In DNA, the CDR3 is TGTGCCAGCAGCCTTGAGGGACTAGCGGGTTCCTCCTACAATGAGCAGTTCTTC.